This passage covers 2 T cell receptor beta chains from one sample sequenced in a study of tumor and adjacent non-tumor tissue in lung cancer. RNA was extracted from bulk tissue without any cell sorting. More than 3 cm separated this lung sample from the edge of the tumor. TCRbeta libraries were built with three rounds of nested PCR, modified from ARM-PCR. TCRdb used MiXCR to reprocess the multiplex PCR reads, holding one entry per CDR3 protein. The sample has 90,000 to 110,000 distinct CDR3 sequences; about 64% are singletons. The specimen sequenced was distant non-tumor lung tissue. The source of these receptors is a man aged 60-69 years with non-small cell lung cancer.

Remarks on this clonotype: Relative to the germline gene, one junction end is altered; a read error may explain this. This chain connects TRBV12-3 or TRBV12-4 to TRBJ1-1, with D unclear. The CDR3 consists of 12 residues. The CDR3 DNA follows: TGTGTCAGTAGTAGGAGGAACATTGAAGCTTTCTTT. Amino acid sequence: CVSSRRNIEAFF.

The chain links TRBV7-9 to TRBJ2-3; 10 positions agree with TRBD2. The CDR3 contains 16 residues. V lost 5 bases, J lost 0 bases, and 5 bases stayed unmatched. CDR1 is SEHNR and CDR2 is FQNEAQ in the germline V gene (reference sequence). CDR3 nucleotide sequence: TGTGCCAGCAGCCTTACTAGCGGGGTGAGCACAGATACGCAGTATTTT. It is translated as CASSLTSGVSTDTQYF.